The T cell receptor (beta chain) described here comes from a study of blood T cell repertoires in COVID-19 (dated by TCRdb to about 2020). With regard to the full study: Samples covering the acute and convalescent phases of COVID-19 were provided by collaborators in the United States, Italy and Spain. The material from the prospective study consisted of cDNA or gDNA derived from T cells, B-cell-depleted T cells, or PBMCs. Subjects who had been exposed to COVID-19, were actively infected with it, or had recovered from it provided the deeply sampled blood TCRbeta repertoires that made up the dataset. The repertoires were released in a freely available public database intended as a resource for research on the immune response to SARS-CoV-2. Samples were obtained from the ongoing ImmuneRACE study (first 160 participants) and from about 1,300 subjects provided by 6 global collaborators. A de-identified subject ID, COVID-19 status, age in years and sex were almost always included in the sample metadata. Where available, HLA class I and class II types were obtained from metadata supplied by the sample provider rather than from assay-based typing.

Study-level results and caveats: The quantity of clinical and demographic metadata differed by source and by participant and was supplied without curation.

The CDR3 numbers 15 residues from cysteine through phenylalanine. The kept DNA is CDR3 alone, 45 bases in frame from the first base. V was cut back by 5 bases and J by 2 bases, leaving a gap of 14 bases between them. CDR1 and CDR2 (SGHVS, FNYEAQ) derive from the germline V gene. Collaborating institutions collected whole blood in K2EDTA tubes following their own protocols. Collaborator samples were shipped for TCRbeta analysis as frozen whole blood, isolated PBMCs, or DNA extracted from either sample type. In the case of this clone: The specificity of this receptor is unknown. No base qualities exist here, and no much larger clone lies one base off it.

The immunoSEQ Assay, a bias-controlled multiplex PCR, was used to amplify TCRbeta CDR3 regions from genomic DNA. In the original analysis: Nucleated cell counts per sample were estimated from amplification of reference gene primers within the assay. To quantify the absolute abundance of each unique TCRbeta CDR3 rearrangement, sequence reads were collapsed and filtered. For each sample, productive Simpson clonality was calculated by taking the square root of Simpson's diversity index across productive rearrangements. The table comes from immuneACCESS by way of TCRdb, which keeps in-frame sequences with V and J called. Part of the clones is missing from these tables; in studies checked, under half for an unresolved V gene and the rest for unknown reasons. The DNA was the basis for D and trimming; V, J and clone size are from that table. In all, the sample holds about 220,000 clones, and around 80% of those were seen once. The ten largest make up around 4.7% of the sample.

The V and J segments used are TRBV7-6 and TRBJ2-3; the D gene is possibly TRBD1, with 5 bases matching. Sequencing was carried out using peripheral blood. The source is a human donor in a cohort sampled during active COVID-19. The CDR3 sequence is CASSPRGSDTDTQYF. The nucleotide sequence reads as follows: TGTGCCAGCAGCCCTAGGGGCTCCGACACAGATACGCAGTATTTT.